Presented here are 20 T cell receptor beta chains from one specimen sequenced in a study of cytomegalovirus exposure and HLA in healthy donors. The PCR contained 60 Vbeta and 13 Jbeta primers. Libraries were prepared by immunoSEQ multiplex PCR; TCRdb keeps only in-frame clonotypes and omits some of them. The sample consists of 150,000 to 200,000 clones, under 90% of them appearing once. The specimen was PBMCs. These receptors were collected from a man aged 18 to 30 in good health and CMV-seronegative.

CDR3 region: CASSLLAPQGSYEQYF. DNA for the CDR3: TGTGCCAGCAGTCTTCTCGCCCCACAGGGATCTTACGAGCAGTACTTC. The V and J genes are TRBV11-2 and TRBJ2-7; a possible D gene is TRBD1 (6 bases). Germline V gives CDR1 SGHAT, CDR2 FQNNGV. The CDR3 extends over 16 amino acids. With 6 bases removed from V and 4 bases from J, the gap between germline ends came to 22 bases.

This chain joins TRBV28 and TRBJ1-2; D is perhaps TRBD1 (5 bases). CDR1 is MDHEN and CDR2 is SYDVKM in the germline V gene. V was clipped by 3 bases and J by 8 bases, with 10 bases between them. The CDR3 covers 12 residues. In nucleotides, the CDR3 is TGTGCCAGCAGTTTGGGGCCAGGGGGCTACACCTTC. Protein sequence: CASSLGPGGYTF.

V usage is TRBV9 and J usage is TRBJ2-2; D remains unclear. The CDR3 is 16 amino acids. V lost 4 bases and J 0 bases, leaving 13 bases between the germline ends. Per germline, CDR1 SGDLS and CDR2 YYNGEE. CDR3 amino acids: CASSRYRYANTGELFF. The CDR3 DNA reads TGTGCCAGCAGCCGGTACAGATACGCGAACACCGGGGAGCTGTTTTTT.

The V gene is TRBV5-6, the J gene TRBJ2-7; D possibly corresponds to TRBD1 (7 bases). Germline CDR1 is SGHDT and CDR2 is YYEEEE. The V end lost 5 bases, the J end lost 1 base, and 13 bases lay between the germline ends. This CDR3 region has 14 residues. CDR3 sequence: CASRRQGGSYEQYF. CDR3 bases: TGTGCCAGCAGGAGACAGGGAGGATCCTACGAGCAGTACTTC. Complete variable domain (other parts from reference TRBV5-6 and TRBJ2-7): DAGVTQSPTHLIKTRGQQVTLRCSPKSGHDTVSWYQQALGQGPQFIFQYYEEEERQRGNFPDRFSGHQFPNYSSELNVNALLLGDSALYLCASRRQGGSYEQYFGPGTRLTVT.

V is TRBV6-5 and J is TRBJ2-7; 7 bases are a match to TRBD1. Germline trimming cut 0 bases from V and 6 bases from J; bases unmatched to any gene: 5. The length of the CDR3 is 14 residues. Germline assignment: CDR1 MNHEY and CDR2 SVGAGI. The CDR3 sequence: CASSYSTGSGEQYF. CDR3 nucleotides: TGTGCCAGCAGTTACTCGACAGGGTCGGGCGAGCAGTACTTC.

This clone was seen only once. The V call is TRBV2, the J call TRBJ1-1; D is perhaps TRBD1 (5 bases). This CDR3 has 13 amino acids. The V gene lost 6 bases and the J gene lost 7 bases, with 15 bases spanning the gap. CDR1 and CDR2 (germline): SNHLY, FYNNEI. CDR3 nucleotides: TGTGCCAGCAGGGGAGGGAGGGGACGTGAAGCTTTCTTT. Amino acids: CASRGGRGREAFF.

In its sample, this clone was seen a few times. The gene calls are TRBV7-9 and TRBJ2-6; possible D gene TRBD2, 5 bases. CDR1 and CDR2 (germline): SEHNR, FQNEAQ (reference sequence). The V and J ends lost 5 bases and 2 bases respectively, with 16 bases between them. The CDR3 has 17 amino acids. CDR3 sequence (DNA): TGTGCCAGCAGCCCTAGACAAGGGAGAGCTGGGGCCAACGTCCTGACTTTC. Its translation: CASSPRQGRAGANVLTF.

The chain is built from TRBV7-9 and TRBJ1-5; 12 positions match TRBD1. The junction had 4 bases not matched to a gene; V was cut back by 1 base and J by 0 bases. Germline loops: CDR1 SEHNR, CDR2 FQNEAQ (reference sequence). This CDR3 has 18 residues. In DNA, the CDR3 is TGTGCCAGCAGCTTAGATGGGACAGGGGGCTATAGCAATCAGCCCCAGCATTTT. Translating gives CASSLDGTGGYSNQPQHF.

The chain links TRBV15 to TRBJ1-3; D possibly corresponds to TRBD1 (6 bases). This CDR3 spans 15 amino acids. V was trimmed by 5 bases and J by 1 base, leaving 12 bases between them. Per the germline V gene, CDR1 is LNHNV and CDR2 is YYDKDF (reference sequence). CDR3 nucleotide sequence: TGTGCCACCAGCCCGACAGGACCTTCTGGAAACACCATATATTTT. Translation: CATSPTGPSGNTIYF.

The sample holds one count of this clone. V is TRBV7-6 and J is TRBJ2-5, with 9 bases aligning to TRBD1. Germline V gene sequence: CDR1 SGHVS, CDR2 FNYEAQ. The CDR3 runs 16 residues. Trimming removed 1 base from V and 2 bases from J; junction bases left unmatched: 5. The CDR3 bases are TGTGCCAGCAGCTTAGAGACAGGGGGGAGACAAGAGACCCAGTACTTC. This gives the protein CASSLETGGRQETQYF.

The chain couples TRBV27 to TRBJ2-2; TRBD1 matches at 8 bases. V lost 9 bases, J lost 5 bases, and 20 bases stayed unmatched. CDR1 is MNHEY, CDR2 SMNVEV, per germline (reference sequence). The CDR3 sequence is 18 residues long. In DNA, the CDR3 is TGTGCCAGTAACCCGCGGAGACAGGGGAGAATGAAAACCGGGGAGCTGTTTTTT. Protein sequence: CASNPRRQGRMKTGELFF.

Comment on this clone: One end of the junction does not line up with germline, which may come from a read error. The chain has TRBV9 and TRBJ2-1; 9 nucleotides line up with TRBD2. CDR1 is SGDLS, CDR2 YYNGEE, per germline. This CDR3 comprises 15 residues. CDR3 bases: TGCGCCAGCAGCGTAGGCTTAGCGGGAGAGGGTGAGCAGTTCTTC. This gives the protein CASSVGLAGEGEQFF.

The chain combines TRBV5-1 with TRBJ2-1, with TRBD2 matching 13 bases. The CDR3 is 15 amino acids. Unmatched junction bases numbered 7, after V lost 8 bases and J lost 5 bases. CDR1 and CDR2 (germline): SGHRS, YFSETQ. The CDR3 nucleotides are TGCGCCAGTTACCACGGGACTAGCGGGGACAATGAGCAGTTCTTC. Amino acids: CASYHGTSGDNEQFF.

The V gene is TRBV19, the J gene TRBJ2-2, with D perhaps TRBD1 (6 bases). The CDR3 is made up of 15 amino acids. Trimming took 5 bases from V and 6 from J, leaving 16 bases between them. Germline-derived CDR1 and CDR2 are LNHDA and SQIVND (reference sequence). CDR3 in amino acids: CASSLLARGSGELFF. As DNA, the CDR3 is TGTGCCAGTAGTCTACTCGCGAGGGGGTCCGGGGAGCTGTTTTTT.

CDR3: CASSDPGGPYEQYF. DNA of the CDR3: TGTGCCAGCAGTGACCCGGGGGGCCCCTACGAGCAGTACTTC. This chain connects TRBV2 to TRBJ2-7; possibly TRBD2 for D (7 bases). Germline V gene lookup returns CDR1 SNHLY and CDR2 FYNNEI. V was pared by 3 bases and J by 2 bases, with 11 bases between. This CDR3 contains 14 residues.

The CDR3 loop is CASSLERARDYEQYF. CDR3 DNA: TGTGCCAGCAGTTTAGAAAGGGCGAGGGACTACGAGCAGTACTTC. The V and J genes are TRBV28 and TRBJ2-7; D is perhaps TRBD2 (5 bases). With 2 bases removed from V and 3 bases from J, the gap between germline ends came to 14 bases. CDR1 and CDR2 from the germline V gene are MDHEN and SYDVKM. The CDR3 spans 15 residues.

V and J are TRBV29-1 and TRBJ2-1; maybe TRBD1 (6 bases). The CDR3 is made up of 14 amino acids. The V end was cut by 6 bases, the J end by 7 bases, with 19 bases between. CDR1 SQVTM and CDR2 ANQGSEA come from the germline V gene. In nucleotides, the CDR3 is TGCAGCGTGCCCTGGCAGGGGACAAGGAATGAGCAGTTCTTC. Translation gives CSVPWQGTRNEQFF.

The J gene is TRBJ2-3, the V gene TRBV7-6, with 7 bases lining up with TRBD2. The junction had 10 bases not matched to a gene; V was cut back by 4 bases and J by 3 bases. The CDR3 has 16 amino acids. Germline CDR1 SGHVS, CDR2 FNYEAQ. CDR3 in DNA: TGTGCCAGCAGCTCACCCCTAGGCGGGAGTACAGATACGCAGTATTTT. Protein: CASSSPLGGSTDTQYF.

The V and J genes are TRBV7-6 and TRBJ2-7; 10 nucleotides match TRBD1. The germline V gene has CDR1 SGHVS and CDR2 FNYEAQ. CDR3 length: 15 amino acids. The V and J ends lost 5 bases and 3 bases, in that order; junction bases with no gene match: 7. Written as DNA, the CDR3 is TGTGCCAGCAGCACCAATCGGGACAGGGGCTACGAGCAGTACTTC. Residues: CASSTNRDRGYEQYF.

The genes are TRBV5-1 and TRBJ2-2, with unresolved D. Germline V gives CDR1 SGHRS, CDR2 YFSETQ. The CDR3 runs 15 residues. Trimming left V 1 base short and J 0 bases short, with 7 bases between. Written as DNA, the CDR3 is TGCGCCAGCAGCTTGTTCAGGTCGAACACCGGGGAGCTGTTTTTT. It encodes CASSLFRSNTGELFF.